This T cell receptor beta chain is from a study of cytomegalovirus exposure and HLA in healthy donors. Study-level background: The Caucasian-associated ancestry cluster contained 81% of the roughly 400 genotyped donors.

The CDR3 has 14 amino acids. The V end was cut by 6 bases, the J end by 0 bases, with 10 bases between. The germline CDR1 and CDR2 sequences are SGDLS and YYNGEE. Amplification used 60 Vbeta primers and 13 Jbeta primers. Generated by immunoSEQ multiplex PCR, the TCRdb table keeps only in-frame clones and is missing some. The sample carries around 69,000 clones, 65% to 75% recorded once. What was sequenced was PBMCs. This chain links TRBV9 with TRBJ1-3; D is possibly TRBD1 (6 bases). The sequence came from a man in his forties in good health and CMV-seropositive. The CDR3 spells CASNTGSSGNTIYF. The CDR3, as DNA: TGTGCCAGCAACACAGGGAGCTCTGGAAACACCATATATTTT.